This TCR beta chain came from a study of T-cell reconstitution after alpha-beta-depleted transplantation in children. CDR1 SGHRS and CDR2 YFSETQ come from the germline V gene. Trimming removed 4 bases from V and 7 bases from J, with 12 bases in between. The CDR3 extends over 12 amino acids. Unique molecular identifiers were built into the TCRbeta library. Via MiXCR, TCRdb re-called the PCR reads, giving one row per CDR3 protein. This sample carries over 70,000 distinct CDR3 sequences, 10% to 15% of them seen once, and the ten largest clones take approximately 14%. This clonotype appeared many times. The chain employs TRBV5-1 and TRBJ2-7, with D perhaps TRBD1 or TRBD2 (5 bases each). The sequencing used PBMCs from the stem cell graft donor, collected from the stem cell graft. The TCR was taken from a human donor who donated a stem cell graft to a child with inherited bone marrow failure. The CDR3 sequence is CASSAHEGEQYF. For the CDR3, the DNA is TGCGCCAGCAGCGCACACGAGGGGGAGCAGTACTTC.